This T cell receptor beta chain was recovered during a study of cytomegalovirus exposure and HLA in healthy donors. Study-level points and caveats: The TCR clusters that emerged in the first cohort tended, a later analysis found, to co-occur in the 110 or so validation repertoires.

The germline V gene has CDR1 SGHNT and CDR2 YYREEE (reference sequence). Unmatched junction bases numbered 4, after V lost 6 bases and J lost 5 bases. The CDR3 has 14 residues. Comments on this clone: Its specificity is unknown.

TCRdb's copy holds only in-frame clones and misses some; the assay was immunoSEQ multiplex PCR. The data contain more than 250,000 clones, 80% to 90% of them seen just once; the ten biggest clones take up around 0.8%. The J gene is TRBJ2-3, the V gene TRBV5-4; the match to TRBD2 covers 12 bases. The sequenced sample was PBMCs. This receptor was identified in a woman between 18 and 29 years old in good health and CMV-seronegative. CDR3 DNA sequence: TGTGCCAGCACCCGACTAGCGGGAGAAGATACGCAGTATTTT. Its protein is CASTRLAGEDTQYF.